One and the same sample provided the 12 T cell receptor beta chains below, sequenced in a study of Graves' ophthalmopathy and Graves' hyperthyroidism. Amplification of the TCR beta CDR3 regions used RNA transcripts (as template). HTBI-primed first-round RT-PCR preceded second-round multiplex PCR. TCRdb analysed the multiplex PCR reads with MiXCR anew, one entry per CDR3 protein. This table has about 1.2 million distinct CDR3 sequences, about 40% appearing once. Sequenced: peripheral blood or thyroid tissue (not recorded which). The receptors derive from an adult man with Graves' hyperthyroidism.

The table lists this clonotype with many counts. The chain has TRBV2 and TRBJ2-7, with D hard to call. Trimming left V 4 bases short and J 0 bases short, with 10 bases between. This CDR3 is built from 14 residues. Per the germline V gene, CDR1 is SNHLY and CDR2 is FYNNEI. The CDR3 nucleotides are TGTGCCAGCAGTGTTGACACCTCCTCCTACGAGCAGTACTTC. It yields the protein CASSVDTSSYEQYF.

This clonotype was seen ten or more times. The chain combines TRBV10-3 with TRBJ1-2, with TRBD1 as a possible D gene (5 bases). The CDR3 is 13 amino acids. Trimming pared 8 bases from V and 1 base from J, leaving 11 bases between. The germline V gene has CDR1 ENHRY and CDR2 SYGVKD. In nucleotides, the CDR3 is TGTGCCATCGGGGGAAGGAGTAACTATGGCTACACCTTC. Its protein is CAIGGRSNYGYTF.

With regard to this clonotype: Mismatch with germline at one junction end may stem from a read error. The CDR3 DNA sequence: TGTGCCAGCAGGCAAGATGAGGGCTCAGGGACCCAGTACTTC. Translated, it gives CASRQDEGSGTQYF. The chain carries TRBV3-1 and TRBJ2-5, with D possibly matching TRBD2 (5 bases). CDR1 LGHDT and CDR2 YNNKEL come from the germline V gene (reference sequence). The CDR3 runs to 14 residues.

Notes on this clonotype: An end of the junction differs from the germline gene, which may be a read error. This chain joins TRBV29-1 and TRBJ2-7; 7 positions match TRBD1. CDR3 size: 9 residues. Germline V gene lookup returns CDR1 SQVTM and CDR2 ANQGSEA. DNA of the CDR3: TGCAGCGTGATTGGGGCAGGGGGCTTC. It encodes CSVIGAGGF.

The chain links TRBV12-3 or TRBV12-4 to TRBJ2-2, with a tentative D call TRBD2 (6 bases). Trimming took 6 bases from V and 3 from J, leaving 14 bases between them. This CDR3 spans 15 amino acids. CDR3 region: CASRTSSTYTGELFF. The CDR3 DNA reads TGTGCCAGCAGAACTAGCTCGACTTACACCGGGGAGCTGTTTTTT.

The chain carries TRBV5-1 and TRBJ1-4; no firm D call. Trimming stripped 4 bases from V and 5 bases from J, with 15 bases between. The CDR3 has 15 residues. From germline, CDR1 is SGHRS and CDR2 YFSETQ. The CDR3 reads CASSPSGVVNEKLFF. The CDR3 DNA follows: TGCGCCAGCAGCCCCTCCGGGGTGGTAAATGAAAAACTGTTTTTT.

To note about this clonotype: This likely comes from a read error, as the CDR3 has no conserved phenylalanine or tryptophan at its end. The DNA is omitted, as the CDR3 cannot be located on it reliably, and the CDR3 follows TCRdb's listing. The chain is built from TRBV7-2 and TRBJ1-1. CDR1 and CDR2 from the germline V gene are SGHTA and FQGNSA. The CDR3 totals 8 residues, both ends included. CDR3 amino acids: CASSKRTV.

This clonotype has ten or more counts. The genes are TRBV20-1 and TRBJ2-7, with 10 bases lining up with TRBD2. Per germline, CDR1 DFQATT and CDR2 SNEGSKA (reference sequence). The V gene end was trimmed by 7 bases and the J gene end by 3 bases; junction bases not matched to a gene: 12. The CDR3 spans 15 residues. CDR3 sequence reads: CSGHPGTSVFYEQYF. DNA for the CDR3: TGCAGTGGCCACCCCGGGACTAGCGTCTTCTACGAGCAGTACTTC.

The chain uses TRBV19 and TRBJ2-7; 7 bases match TRBD2. The CDR3 loop spans 17 amino acids. Germline assignment: CDR1 LNHDA and CDR2 SQIVND (reference sequence). Trimming cost V 3 bases and J 6 bases; bases outside gene matches: 17. The CDR3 protein is CASSMRGSRQIDREQYF. As DNA, the CDR3 is TGTGCCAGTAGTATGCGGGGGTCCCGCCAAATCGATCGCGAGCAGTACTTC.

This clonotype was counted between two and nine times. The chain couples TRBV6-5 to TRBJ2-7; TRBD1 aligns across 11 bases. The CDR3 is made up of 16 amino acids. Trimming cost V 7 bases and J 2 bases; bases outside gene matches: 10. The germline gives CDR1 MNHEY, CDR2 SVGAGI. The CDR3 loop is CASNGLGQGATYEQYF. CDR3 nucleotides: TGTGCCAGCAACGGCCTCGGACAGGGGGCCACCTACGAGCAGTACTTC.

At least ten counts were recorded for this clonotype. The rearrangement joins TRBV25-1 to TRBJ2-5; D is perhaps TRBD2 (5 bases). Trimming shortened V by 5 bases and J by 3 bases, and 19 bases separated the two germline ends. From germline, CDR1 is MGHDK and CDR2 SYGVNS. The CDR3 length is 16 residues. CDR3 bases: TGTGCCAGCAGTTACGGGAACGCGGTTTTGGAAGAGACCCAGTACTTC. Translated: CASSYGNAVLEETQYF.

This clonotype was picked up many times. The V gene is TRBV7-8, the J gene TRBJ1-1, with D possibly being TRBD1 (6 bases). Deletions cut 3 bases from V and 3 bases from J, with 17 bases between. This CDR3 contains 16 residues. From germline, CDR1 is SGHVS and CDR2 FQNEAQ. Here the CDR3 DNA reads TGTGCCAGCAGCTTGGATGGGGGGGCTCGATACACTGAAGCTTTCTTT. This translates into CASSLDGGARYTEAFF.